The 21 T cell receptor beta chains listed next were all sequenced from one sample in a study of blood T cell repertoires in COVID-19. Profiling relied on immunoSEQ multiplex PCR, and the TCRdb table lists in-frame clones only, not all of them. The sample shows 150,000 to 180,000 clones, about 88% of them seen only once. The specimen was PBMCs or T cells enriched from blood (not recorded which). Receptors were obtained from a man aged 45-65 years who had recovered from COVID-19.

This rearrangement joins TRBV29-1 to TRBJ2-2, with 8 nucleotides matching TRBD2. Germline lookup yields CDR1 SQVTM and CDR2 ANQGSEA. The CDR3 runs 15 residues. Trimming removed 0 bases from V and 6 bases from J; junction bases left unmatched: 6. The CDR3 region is CSVEDRRGGPGELFF. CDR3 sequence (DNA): TGCAGCGTTGAAGATCGACGGGGGGGCCCCGGGGAGCTGTTTTTT.

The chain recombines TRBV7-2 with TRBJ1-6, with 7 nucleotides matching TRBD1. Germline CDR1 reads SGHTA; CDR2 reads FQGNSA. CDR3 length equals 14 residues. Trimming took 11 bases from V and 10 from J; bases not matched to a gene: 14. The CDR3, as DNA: TGTGCCGGAAGACAGGGCAGACGGGGCTCACCCCTCCACTTT. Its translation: CAGRQGRRGSPLHF.

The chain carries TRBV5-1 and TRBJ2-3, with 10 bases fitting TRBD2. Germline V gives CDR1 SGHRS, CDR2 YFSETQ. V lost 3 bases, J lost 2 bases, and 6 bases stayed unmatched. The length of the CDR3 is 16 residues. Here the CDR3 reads CASSSGLAVDTDTQYF. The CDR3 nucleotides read TGCGCCAGCAGCTCAGGACTAGCGGTTGACACAGATACGCAGTATTTT.

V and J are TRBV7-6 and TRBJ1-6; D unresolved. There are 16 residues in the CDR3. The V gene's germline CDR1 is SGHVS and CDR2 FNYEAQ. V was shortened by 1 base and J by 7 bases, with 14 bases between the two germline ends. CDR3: CASSLVEGRGNSPLHF. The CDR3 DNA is TGTGCCAGCAGCTTAGTGGAAGGGCGAGGGAATTCACCCCTCCACTTT.

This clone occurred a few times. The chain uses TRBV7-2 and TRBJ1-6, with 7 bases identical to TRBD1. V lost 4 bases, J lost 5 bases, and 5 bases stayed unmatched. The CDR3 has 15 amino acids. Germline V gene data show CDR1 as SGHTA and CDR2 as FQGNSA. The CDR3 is CASSSRDRHNSPLHF. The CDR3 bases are TGTGCCAGCAGCTCAAGGGACAGACATAATTCACCCCTCCACTTT.

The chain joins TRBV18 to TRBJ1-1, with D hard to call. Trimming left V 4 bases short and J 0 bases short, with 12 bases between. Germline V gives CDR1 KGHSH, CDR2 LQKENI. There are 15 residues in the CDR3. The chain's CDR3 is CASSLLDNLNTEAFF. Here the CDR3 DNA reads TGTGCCAGCTCACTACTAGACAACCTGAACACTGAAGCTTTCTTT.

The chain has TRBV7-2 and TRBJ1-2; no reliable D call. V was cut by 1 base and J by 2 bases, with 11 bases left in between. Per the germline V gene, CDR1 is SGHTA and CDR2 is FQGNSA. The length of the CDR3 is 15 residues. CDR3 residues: CASSLGSGENYGYTF. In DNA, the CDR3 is TGTGCCAGCAGCTTAGGTAGCGGAGAAAACTATGGCTACACCTTC.

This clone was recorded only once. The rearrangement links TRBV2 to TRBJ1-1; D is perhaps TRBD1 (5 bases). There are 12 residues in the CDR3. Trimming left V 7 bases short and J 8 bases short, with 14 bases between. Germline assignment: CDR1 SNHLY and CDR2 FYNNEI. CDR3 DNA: TGTGCCAGCAATGTGCGGCAGGGAGAAGCTTTCTTT. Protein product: CASNVRQGEAFF.

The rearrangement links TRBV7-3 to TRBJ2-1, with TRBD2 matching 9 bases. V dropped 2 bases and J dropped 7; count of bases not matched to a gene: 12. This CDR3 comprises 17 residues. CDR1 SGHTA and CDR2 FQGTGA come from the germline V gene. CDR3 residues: CASSLSSGNLLGNEQFF. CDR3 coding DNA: TGTGCCAGCAGCTTATCTAGCGGGAACCTGCTTGGGAATGAGCAGTTCTTC.

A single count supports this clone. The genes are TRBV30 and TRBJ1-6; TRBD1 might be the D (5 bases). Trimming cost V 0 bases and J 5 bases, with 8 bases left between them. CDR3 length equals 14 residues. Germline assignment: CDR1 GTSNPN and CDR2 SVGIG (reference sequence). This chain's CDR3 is CAWSVFRDNSPLHF. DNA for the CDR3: TGTGCCTGGAGTGTTTTCAGGGATAATTCACCCCTCCACTTT.

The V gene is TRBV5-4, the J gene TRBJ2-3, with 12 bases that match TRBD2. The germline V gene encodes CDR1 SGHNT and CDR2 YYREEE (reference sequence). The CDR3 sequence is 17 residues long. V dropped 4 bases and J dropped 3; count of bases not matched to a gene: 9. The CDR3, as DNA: TGTGCCAGCAGCATTCTAGCGGGGGGGCTGGGGACAGATACGCAGTATTTT. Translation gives CASSILAGGLGTDTQYF.

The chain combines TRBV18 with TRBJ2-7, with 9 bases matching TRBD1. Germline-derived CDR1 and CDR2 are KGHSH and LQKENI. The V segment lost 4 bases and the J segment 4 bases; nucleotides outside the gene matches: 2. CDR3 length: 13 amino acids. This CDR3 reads CASSQGQGYEQYF. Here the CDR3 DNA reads TGTGCCAGCTCACAGGGACAGGGTTACGAGCAGTACTTC.

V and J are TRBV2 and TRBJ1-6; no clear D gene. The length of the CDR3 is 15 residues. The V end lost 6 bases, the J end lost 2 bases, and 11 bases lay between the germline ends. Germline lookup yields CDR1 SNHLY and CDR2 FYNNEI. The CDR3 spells CASRSSEAYNSPLHF. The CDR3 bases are TGTGCCAGCAGATCCTCAGAGGCCTATAATTCACCCCTCCACTTT.

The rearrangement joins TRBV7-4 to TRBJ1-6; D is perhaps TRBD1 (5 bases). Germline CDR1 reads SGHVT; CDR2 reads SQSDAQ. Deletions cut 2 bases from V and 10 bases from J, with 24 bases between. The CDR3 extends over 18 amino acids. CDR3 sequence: CASSLLVFQGRANSPLHF. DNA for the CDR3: TGTGCCAGCAGCTTACTTGTCTTTCAGGGAAGGGCGAACTCACCCCTCCACTTT.

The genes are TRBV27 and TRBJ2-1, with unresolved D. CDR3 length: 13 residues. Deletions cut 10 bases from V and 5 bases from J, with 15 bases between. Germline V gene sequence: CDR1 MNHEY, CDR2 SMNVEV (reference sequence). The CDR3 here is CATFKPPNNEQFF. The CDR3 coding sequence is TGTGCCACCTTTAAACCACCTAACAATGAGCAGTTCTTC.

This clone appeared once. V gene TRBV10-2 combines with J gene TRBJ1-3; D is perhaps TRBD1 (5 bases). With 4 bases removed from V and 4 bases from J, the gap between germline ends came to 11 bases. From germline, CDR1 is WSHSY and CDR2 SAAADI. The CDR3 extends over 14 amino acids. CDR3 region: CASSVGGNGNTIYF. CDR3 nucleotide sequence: TGCGCCAGCAGTGTCGGGGGGAACGGAAACACCATATATTTT.

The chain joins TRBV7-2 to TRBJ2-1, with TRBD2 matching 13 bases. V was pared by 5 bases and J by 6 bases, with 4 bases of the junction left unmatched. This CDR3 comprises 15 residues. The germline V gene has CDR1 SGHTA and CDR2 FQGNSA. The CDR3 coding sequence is TGTGCCAGCAGCAAGGGACTAGCGGGGTTCAATGAGCAGTTCTTC. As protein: CASSKGLAGFNEQFF.

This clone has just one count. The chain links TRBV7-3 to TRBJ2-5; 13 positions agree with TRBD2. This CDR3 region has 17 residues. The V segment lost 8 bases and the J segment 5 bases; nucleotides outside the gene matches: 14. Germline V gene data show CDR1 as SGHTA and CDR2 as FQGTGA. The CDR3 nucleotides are TGTGCCAGCTCCCTAGGTTTAGGGACTAGCGGGGTGGAGACCCAGTACTTC. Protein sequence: CASSLGLGTSGVETQYF. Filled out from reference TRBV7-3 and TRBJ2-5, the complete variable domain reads GAGVSQTPSNKVTEKGKYVELRCDPISGHTALYWYRQSLGQGPEFLIYFQGTGAADDSGLPNDRFFAVRPEGSVSTLKIQRTERGDSAVYLCASSLGLGTSGVETQYFGPGTRLLVL.

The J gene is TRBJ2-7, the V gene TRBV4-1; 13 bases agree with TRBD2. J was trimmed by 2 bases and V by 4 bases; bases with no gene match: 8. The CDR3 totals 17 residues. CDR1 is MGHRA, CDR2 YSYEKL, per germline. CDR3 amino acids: CASSPRTSGGQTYEQYF. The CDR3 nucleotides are TGCGCCAGCAGCCCTCGGACTAGCGGGGGTCAAACCTACGAGCAGTACTTC.

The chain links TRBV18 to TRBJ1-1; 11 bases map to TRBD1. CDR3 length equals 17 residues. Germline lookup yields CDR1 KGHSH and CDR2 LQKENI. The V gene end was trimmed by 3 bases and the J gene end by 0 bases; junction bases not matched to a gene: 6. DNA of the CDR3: TGTGCCAGCTCACCGTCAGGGACAGGGGGAATGAACACTGAAGCTTTCTTT. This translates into CASSPSGTGGMNTEAFF.

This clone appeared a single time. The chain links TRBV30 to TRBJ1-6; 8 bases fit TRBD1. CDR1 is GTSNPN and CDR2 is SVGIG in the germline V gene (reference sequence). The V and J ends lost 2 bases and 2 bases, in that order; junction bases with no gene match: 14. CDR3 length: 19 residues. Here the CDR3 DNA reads TGTGCCTGGAGTCCCAACAAACTACAGGGGGGGACCTATAATTCACCCCTCCACTTT. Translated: CAWSPNKLQGGTYNSPLHF.